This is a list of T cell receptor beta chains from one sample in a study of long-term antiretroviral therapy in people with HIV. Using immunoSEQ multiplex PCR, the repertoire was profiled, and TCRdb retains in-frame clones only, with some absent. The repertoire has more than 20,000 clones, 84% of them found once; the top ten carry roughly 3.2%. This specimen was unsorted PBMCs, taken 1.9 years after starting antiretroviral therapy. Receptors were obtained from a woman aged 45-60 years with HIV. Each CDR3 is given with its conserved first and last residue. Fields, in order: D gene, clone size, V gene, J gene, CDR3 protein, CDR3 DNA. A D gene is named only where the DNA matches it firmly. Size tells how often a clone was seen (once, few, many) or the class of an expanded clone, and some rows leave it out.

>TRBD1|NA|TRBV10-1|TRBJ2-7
CANPQTGRIEQYF
TGCGCCAACCCTCAGACAGGGAGAATCGAGCAGTACTTC
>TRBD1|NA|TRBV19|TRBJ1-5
CAKITGEISQPQHF
TGTGCCAAGATTACAGGGGAGATAAGTCAGCCCCAGCATTTT
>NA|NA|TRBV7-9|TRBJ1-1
CASSDRGGTTEAFF
TGTGCCAGCAGCGACCGCGGGGGAACCACTGAAGCTTTCTTT
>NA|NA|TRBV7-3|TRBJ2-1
CASRAGAGNEQFF
TGTGCCAGCAGGGCGGGGGCTGGGAATGAGCAGTTCTTC
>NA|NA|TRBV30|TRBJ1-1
CAWSVPGGTEAFF
TGTGCCTGGAGTGTCCCCGGGGGCACTGAAGCTTTCTTT
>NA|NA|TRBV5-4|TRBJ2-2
CASRMGTAANTGELFF
TGTGCCAGCAGGATGGGGACTGCCGCTAACACCGGGGAGCTGTTTTTT
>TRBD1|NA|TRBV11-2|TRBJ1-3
CASSHRTYRGSGNTIYF
TGTGCCAGCAGCCACAGGACCTACAGGGGCTCTGGAAACACCATATATTTT
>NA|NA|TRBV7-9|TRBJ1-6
CASSLERGGGSPLHF
TGTGCCAGCAGCCTCGAGAGGGGCGGAGGTTCACCCCTCCACTTT
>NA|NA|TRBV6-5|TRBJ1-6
CASKESGSPLHF
TGTGCCAGCAAGGAGAGCGGCTCACCCCTCCACTTT
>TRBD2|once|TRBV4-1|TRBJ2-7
CASSQEFGSGGSYEQYF
TGCGCCAGCAGCCAAGAGTTTGGTAGCGGGGGCTCCTACGAGCAGTACTTC
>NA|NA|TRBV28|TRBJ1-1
CAIQPRGGMFWNTEAFF
TGTGCCATTCAACCCAGGGGCGGTATGTTCTGGAACACTGAAGCTTTCTTT
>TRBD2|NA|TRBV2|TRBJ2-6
CASSGGRDVGANVLTF
TGTGCCAGCAGTGGGGGGAGGGACGTCGGGGCCAACGTCCTGACTTTC
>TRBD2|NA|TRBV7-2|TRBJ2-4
CASSVGTNVLGIQYF
TGTGCCAGCAGCGTCGGGACTAACGTTTTGGGCATTCAGTACTTC
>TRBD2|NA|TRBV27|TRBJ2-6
CASSYEGGSGANVLTF
TGTGCCAGCAGTTATGAGGGAGGGAGCGGGGCCAACGTCCTGACTTTC
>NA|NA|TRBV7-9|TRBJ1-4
CASSLAPGGGLFF
TGTGCCAGCAGCTTAGCTCCCGGGGGAGGGCTGTTTTTT
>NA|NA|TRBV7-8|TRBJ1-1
CASSLAPLNKNTEAFF
TGTGCCAGCAGCTTAGCTCCCTTGAATAAGAACACTGAAGCTTTCTTT
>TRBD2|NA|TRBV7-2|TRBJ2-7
CASSPTGLAGAMSEYF
TGTGCCAGCAGCCCCACGGGGCTAGCGGGGGCCATGTCGGAGTACTTC
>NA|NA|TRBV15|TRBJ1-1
CATSSLLGHLTEAFF
TGTGCCACCAGCAGCCTCCTGGGACACCTCACTGAAGCTTTCTTT
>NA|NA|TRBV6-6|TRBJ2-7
CASSPRGGLSYEQYF
TGTGCCAGCAGTCCCAGGGGGGGCCTTTCCTACGAGCAGTACTTC
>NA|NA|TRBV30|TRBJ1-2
CAWSRAGNGYGYTF
TGTGCCTGGAGTCGAGCAGGGAACGGCTATGGCTACACCTTC
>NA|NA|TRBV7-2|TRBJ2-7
CASSLGRTEAYEQYF
TGTGCCAGCAGCTTGGGTAGGACTGAGGCCTACGAGCAGTACTTC
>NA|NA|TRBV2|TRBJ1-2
CASSGKEIGYGYTF
TGTGCCAGCAGTGGAAAGGAGATCGGCTATGGCTACACCTTC
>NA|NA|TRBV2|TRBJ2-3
CASSSDGGADTQYF
TGTGCCAGCAGTTCTGACGGGGGCGCAGATACGCAGTATTTT
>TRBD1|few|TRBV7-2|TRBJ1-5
CASSPSDRVWGQPQHF
TGTGCCAGCAGCCCCTCCGACAGGGTATGGGGTCAGCCCCAGCATTTT
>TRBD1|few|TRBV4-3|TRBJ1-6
CASSQERQGVGSPLHF
TGCGCCAGCAGCCAAGAGAGACAGGGGGTAGGTTCACCCCTCCACTTT
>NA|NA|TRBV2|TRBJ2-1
CASSEGKQFF
TGTGCCAGCAGTGAAGGGAAGCAGTTCTTC
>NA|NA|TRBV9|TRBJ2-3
CASSVEGAGRSTDTQYF
TGTGCCAGCAGCGTAGAGGGGGCGGGGCGAAGCACAGATACGCAGTATTTT
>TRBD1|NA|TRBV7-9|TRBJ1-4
CASTLTGAGNEKLFF
TGTGCCAGCACCCTGACAGGGGCGGGTAATGAAAAACTGTTTTTT
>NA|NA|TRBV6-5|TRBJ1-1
CASSFEGNTEAFF
TGTGCCAGCAGTTTCGAGGGGAACACTGAAGCTTTCTTT
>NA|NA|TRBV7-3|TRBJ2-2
CASSSETGSTGELFF
TGTGCCAGCAGCTCCGAGACAGGTTCCACCGGGGAGCTGTTTTTT
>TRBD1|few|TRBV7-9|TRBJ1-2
CASSPILTGTYGYTF
TGTGCCAGCAGCCCTATCCTGACAGGGACCTATGGCTACACCTTC
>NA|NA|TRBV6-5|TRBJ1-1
CASRLNPDSEAFF
TGTGCCAGCAGGCTCAACCCGGACTCTGAAGCTTTCTTT
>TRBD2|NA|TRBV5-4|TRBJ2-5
CASSPPPLAGGQETQYF
TGTGCCAGCAGCCCTCCGCCGCTAGCGGGGGGGCAAGAGACCCAGTACTTC
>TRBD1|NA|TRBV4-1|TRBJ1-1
CASSPRTGDTEAFF
TGCGCCAGCAGCCCGAGGACAGGGGACACTGAAGCTTTCTTT
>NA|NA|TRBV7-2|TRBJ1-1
CASSLVPPVSEAFF
TGTGCCAGCAGCTTAGTCCCCCCTGTCTCTGAAGCTTTCTTT
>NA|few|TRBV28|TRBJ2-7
CASICGPSYEQYF
TGTGCCAGCATCTGCGGGCCCTCCTACGAGCAGTACTTC
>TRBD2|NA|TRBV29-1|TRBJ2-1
CSVEAGIAGGPGFF
TGCAGCGTTGAAGCTGGGATAGCGGGGGGGCCCGGGTTCTTC
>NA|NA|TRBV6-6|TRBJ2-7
CASSKGAGHYEQYF
TGTGCCAGCAGTAAGGGTGCAGGCCACTACGAGCAGTACTTC
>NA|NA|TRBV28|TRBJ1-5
CASRGQYSNQPQHF
TGTGCCAGCAGGGGGCAGTATAGCAATCAGCCCCAGCATTTT
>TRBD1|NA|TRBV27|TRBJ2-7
CASSPDRGSYEQYF
TGTGCCAGCAGTCCTGACAGGGGCTCCTACGAGCAGTACTTC
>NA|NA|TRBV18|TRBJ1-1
CASSQGNTEAFF
TGTGCCAGCTCCCAGGGGAACACTGAAGCTTTCTTT
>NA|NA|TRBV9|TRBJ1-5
CASSVGPVNQPQHF
TGTGCCAGCAGCGTAGGACCCGTCAATCAGCCCCAGCATTTT
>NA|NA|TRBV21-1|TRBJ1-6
CASSKREGKNNSPLHF
TGTGCCAGCAGCAAAAGGGAAGGGAAAAATAATTCACCCCTCCACTTT